Listed below are T cell receptor beta chains from one sample, sequenced in a study of shared clonotypes between healthy human individuals. Generated by immunoSEQ multiplex PCR, the TCRdb table keeps only in-frame clones and is missing some. The sample shows about 1 million clones, 60% to 80% of them seen only once. Sequencing was carried out using memory CD4+ T cells sorted from blood. All receptors derive from a man aged 18 to 30 in good health. The CDR3 runs from the conserved cysteine through the conserved F or W. A D gene is named only where the DNA matches it firmly. Size tells how often a clone was seen (once, few, many) or the class of an expanded clone, and some rows leave it out.

v_call	clone_size	d_call	j_call	cdr3_aa	cdr3_nt
TRBV10-3	.	TRBD1	TRBJ2-7	CAIREDRGSLYEQYF	TGTGCCATCAGGGAGGACAGGGGTTCTCTCTACGAGCAGTACTTC
TRBV15	.	.	TRBJ2-7	CATSRYRSQTYEQYF	TGTGCCACCAGCAGATACAGGTCCCAGACCTACGAGCAGTACTTC
TRBV2	once	.	TRBJ2-5	CASSAGLDETQYF	TGTGCCAGCAGTGCCGGGCTGGACGAGACCCAGTACTTC
TRBV27	few	.	TRBJ1-2	CASSPGSSYGYTF	TGTGCCAGCAGCCCGGGCAGTTCCTATGGCTACACCTTC
TRBV4-2	.	TRBD1	TRBJ1-2	CASSHDLGQGAKGYTF	TGTGCCAGCAGCCACGACCTTGGACAGGGGGCGAAAGGCTACACCTTC
TRBV4-1	few	TRBD1	TRBJ2-5	CASSQTFRDREKTQYF	TGCGCCAGCAGCCAAACCTTCCGGGACAGGGAGAAGACCCAGTACTTC
TRBV6-5	.	.	TRBJ1-6	CASSLGYGSYNSPLHF	TGTGCCAGCAGTTTGGGATACGGCTCCTATAATTCACCCCTCCACTTT
TRBV5-6	.	.	TRBJ2-1	CASSLDRVYEQFF	TGTGCCAGCAGCTTGGACAGGGTCTATGAGCAGTTCTTC
TRBV7-2	once	.	TRBJ2-7	CASSPSRAVSLYEQYF	TGTGCCAGCAGTCCGAGCCGGGCCGTCTCTCTCTACGAGCAGTACTTC
TRBV28	.	TRBD1	TRBJ1-1	CASSRGSQGLAFF	TGTGCCAGCAGTAGGGGATCACAGGGGTTAGCTTTCTTT
TRBV11-3	.	TRBD1	TRBJ2-2	CASSLEDRGNTGELFF	TGTGCCAGCAGCTTAGAGGACAGGGGGAACACCGGGGAGCTGTTTTTT
TRBV5-5	.	.	TRBJ1-6	CASTPNPASALHF	TGTGCCAGCACCCCCAATCCGGCGTCGGCCCTCCACTTT
TRBV4-1	.	.	TRBJ1-6	CASSQDSSYNSPLHF	TGCGCCAGCAGCCAAGACAGCTCCTATAATTCACCCCTCCACTTT
TRBV30	once	.	TRBJ2-5	CAWSPGQGGETQYF	TGTGCCTGGAGTCCCGGGCAGGGTGGAGAGACCCAGTACTTC
TRBV10-3	.	.	TRBJ2-4	CAISEEGTGAKNIQYF	TGTGCCATCAGTGAGGAGGGCACTGGGGCCAAAAACATTCAGTACTTC